This TCR beta chain was identified in a study of blood T cell repertoires in COVID-19. Study-wide context: The analysed material was cDNA or gDNA that came from T cells, B-cell-depleted T cells, or PBMCs.

In the study's own analysis: Cell counts per sample came from amplifying reference gene primers. Measured with immunoSEQ multiplex PCR; TCRdb has only the in-frame clones, and not every one. V, J and clone size were drawn from that table, and D and trimming were deduced from the DNA. The sample has about 34,000 clones, about 84% seen once. Sequenced input: peripheral blood. This sequence originates from a man aged 70 or older with COVID-19, enrolled during active disease.

CDR3 protein: CASSLSPLAAGELFF. The CDR3 nucleotides read TGCGCCAGCAGCTTATCCCCACTAGCGGCCGGGGAGCTGTTTTTT. This rearrangement joins TRBV5-1 to TRBJ2-2, with 8 bases aligning to TRBD2. The CDR3 has 15 residues. Germline lookup yields CDR1 SGHRS and CDR2 YFSETQ. J gave up 6 bases and V 2 bases, and 6 bases lay outside the gene matches.